Sequencing of this T cell receptor (beta chain) was carried out in a study of shared clonotypes between healthy human individuals. The V end was cut by 6 bases, the J end by 8 bases, with 14 bases between. This CDR3 is built from 13 residues. Germline CDR1 and CDR2: WNHNN and SYGVQD (reference sequence). Method: immunoSEQ multiplex PCR; TCRdb's copy keeps in-frame clones and lacks some. The table records about a million clones, 65% to 80% of them present only once. Sequenced input: memory CD4+ T cells sorted from blood. Subset in this sample: CD45RA-negative fraction. The sequence derives from a man younger than 35 in good health. The rearrangement uses TRBV10-1 and TRBJ2-1; D perhaps matches TRBD2 (5 bases). The CDR3 loop reads CASRDSQRDEQFF. The CDR3 DNA reads as TGCGCCAGCAGGGATTCACAGAGGGATGAGCAGTTCTTC.